One and the same sample provided the 5 T cell receptor beta chains below, sequenced in a study of tissue T cells after allogeneic stem cell transplantation. Time point defined: mouse harvest day 7 after allogeneic transplant. Tail vein injection delivered 10^7 T-cell-depleted bone marrow cells and 10^6 splenic CD5+ T cells. Using immunoSEQ multiplex PCR, the repertoire was profiled, and TCRdb retains in-frame clones only, with some absent. The sample contains thousands of clones, around 48% of which appear only once. Sequencing was performed on gut tissue. The receptors stem from a female BALB/c mouse given C57BL/6 T cells with graft-versus-host disease after an allogeneic hematopoietic cell transplant.

In regard to this clone: The listed genes are named as in mouse. The read terminates 1 residue before the CDR3 end, so the remaining end is supplied by the germline J gene. The chain combines TRBV3 with TRBJ2-1; 8 bases line up with TRBD1. CDR3 size: 14 residues. Germline V gene lookup returns CDR1 SNHLY and CDR2 FYNGKV (reference sequence). The ends lost 3 bases at V and 7 bases at J; junction bases unmatched: 5. CDR3 region: CASSFSRGRAEQFF. Partial CDR3 DNA: TGTGCCAGCAGCTTTTCCAGGGGGCGAGCTGAGCAGTTC.

Concerning this clone itself: The gene names here belong to mouse. Sequencing ends 1 residue short of the CDR3 end; the germline J gene provides the rest. Other DNA sequences in the same sample also yield this CDR3. The chain recombines TRBV3 with TRBJ2-7; the D is unclear. Germline values: CDR1 SNHLY, CDR2 FYNGKV (reference sequence). The CDR3 has 12 amino acids. The germline V and J ends were trimmed by 5 bases and 0 bases, with 5 bases remaining between them. CDR3 DNA, as far as it was read: TGTGCCAGCAGCCCAAGCTCCTATGAACAGTAC. It encodes CASSPSSYEQY. In full, the CDR3 reads CASSPSSYEQYF.

In the case of this clone: Genes here carry mouse names. The read gets to within 1 residue of the CDR3 end, and the germline J gene fills in the rest. The V and J genes are TRBV31 and TRBJ2-2, with 7 nucleotides matching TRBD2. The CDR3 covers 15 residues. The germline gives CDR1 GKSSPN, CDR2 SITVG. The trim removed 3 bases at V and 0 bases at J, leaving 4 bases unmatched. The CDR3: CAWSPLGSNTGQLYF. The CDR3 bases that were read are TGTGCCTGGAGCCCACTGGGGTCAAACACCGGGCAGCTCTAC.

This clone was seen a few times. Mouse gene names apply. The read ends 1 residue shy of where the CDR3 ends; the end is completed using the germline J gene. The rearrangement links TRBV15 to TRBJ1-3; no clear D gene. V lost 1 base to trimming and J lost 8 bases, with 3 bases between them. The CDR3 is 11 residues long. Germline CDR1 is SGHND and CDR2 is FRSKSL. This CDR3 reads CASSLGDTLYF. The sequenced part of the CDR3 DNA is TGTGCCAGCAGTTTAGGGGATACGCTCTAT.

This clone has more than one count but fewer than ten. A junction boundary mismatches the germline segment, possibly from a read error. These gene names are mouse names. The sequence runs out 1 residue before the end of the CDR3; the remainder is reconstructed from the germline J gene. The V and J genes are TRBV20 and TRBJ1-1; D might be TRBD1 (6 bases). This CDR3 contains 12 residues. Looked up from germline, CDR1 is GFQATS and CDR2 is STVNSAI. CDR3 DNA (partial): TGTGGTGCTCGGGACACTAACACAGAAGTCTTC. Translated: CGARDTNTEVF. In full, the CDR3 is CGARDTNTEVFF.